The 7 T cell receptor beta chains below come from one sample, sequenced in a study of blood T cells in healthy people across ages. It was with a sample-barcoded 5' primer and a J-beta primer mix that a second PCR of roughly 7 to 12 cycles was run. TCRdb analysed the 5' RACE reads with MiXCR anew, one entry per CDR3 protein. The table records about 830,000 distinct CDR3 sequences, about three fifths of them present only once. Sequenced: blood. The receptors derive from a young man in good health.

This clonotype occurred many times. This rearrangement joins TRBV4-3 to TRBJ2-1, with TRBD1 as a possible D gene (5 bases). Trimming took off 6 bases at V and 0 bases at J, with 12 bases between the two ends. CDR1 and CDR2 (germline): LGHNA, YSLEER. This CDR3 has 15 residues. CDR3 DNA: TGCGCCAGCAGTCAGGGCGGCAGCTCCTACAATGAGCAGTTCTTC. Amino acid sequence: CASSQGGSSYNEQFF.

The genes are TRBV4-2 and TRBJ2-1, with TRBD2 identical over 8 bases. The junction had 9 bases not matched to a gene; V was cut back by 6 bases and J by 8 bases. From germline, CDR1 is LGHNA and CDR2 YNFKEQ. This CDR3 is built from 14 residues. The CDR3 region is CASSPGTSVDEQFF. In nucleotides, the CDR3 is TGTGCCAGCAGTCCCGGGACTAGTGTGGATGAGCAGTTCTTC.

This CDR3 reads CASSLTGYQAEAFF. CDR3 in DNA: TGTGCCAGCAGCCTAACAGGGTATCAGGCTGAAGCTTTCTTT. J is TRBJ1-1 and V is TRBV12-3 or TRBV12-4; D possibly corresponds to TRBD1 (6 bases). This CDR3 has 14 amino acids. V lost 6 bases and J 6 bases, leaving 17 bases between the germline ends.

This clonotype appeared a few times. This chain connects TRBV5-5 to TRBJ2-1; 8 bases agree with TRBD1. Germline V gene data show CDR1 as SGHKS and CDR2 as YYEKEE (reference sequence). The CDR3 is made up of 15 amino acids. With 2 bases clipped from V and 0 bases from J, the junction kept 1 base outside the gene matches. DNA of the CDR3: TGTGCCAGCAGCTTACAGGGGGACTCCTACAATGAGCAGTTCTTC. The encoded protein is CASSLQGDSYNEQFF. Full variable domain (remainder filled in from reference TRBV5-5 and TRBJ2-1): DAGVTQSPTHLIKTRGQQVTLRCSPISGHKSVSWYQQVLGQGPQFIFQYYEKEERGRGNFPDRFSARQFPNYSSELNVNALLLGDSALYLCASSLQGDSYNEQFFGPGTRLTVL.

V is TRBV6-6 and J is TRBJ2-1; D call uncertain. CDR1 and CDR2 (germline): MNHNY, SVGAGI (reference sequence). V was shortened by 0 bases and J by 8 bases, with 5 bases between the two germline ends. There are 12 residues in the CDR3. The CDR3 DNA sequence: TGTGCCAGCAGTTACTCCCTGCATGAGCAGTTCTTC. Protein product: CASSYSLHEQFF.

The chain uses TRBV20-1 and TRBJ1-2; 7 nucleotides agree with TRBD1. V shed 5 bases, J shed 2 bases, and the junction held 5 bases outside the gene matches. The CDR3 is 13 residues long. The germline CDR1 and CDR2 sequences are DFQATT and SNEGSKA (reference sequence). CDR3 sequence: CSARDRTNYGYTF. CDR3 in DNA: TGCAGTGCTCGGGACAGAACAAACTATGGCTACACCTTC.

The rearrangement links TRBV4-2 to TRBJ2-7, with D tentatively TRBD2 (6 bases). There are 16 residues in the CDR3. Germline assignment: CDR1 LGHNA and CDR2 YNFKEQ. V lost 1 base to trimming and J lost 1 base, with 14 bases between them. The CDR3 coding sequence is TGTGCCAGCAGCCAAGCGGGCGGGGCAGTATCCTACGAGCAGTACTTC. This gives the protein CASSQAGGAVSYEQYF.